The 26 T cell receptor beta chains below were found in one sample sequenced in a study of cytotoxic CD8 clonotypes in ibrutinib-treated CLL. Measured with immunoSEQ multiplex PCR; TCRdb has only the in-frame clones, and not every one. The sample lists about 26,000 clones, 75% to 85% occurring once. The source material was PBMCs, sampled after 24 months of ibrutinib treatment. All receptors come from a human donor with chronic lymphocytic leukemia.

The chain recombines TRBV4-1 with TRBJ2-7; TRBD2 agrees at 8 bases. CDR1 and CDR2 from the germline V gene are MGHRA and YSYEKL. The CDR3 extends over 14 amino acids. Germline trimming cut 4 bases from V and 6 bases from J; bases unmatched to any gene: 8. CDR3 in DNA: TGCGCCAGCAGCCCCAAGCGGGGGTCGGCCGAGCAGTACTTC. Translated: CASSPKRGSAEQYF.

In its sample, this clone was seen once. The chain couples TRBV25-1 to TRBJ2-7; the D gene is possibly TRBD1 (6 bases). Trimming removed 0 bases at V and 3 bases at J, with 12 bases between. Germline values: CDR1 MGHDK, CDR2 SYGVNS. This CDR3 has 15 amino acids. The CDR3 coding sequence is TGTGCCAGCAGTGAATACAGGACAGCCAACTACGAGCAGTACTTC. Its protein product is CASSEYRTANYEQYF.

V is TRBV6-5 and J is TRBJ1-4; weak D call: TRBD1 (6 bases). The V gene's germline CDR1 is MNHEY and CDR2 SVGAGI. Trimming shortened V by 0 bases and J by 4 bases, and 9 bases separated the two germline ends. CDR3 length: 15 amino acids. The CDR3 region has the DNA TGTGCCAGCAGTTACTCTTTAGGGGGTAATGAAAAACTGTTTTTT. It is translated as CASSYSLGGNEKLFF.

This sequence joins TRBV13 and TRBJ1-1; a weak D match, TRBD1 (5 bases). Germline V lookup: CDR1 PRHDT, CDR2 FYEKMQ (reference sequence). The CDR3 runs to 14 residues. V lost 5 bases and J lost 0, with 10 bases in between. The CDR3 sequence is CASSTPGLNTEAFF. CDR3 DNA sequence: TGTGCCAGCAGCACCCCGGGACTGAACACTGAAGCTTTCTTT.

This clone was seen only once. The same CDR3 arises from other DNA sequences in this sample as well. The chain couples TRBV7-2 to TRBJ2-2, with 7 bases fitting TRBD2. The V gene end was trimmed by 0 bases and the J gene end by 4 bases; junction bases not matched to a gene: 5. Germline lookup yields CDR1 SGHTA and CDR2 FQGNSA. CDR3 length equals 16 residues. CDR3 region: CASSLAGGWSTGELFF. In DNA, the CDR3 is TGTGCCAGCAGCTTAGCGGGGGGGTGGAGCACCGGGGAGCTGTTTTTT. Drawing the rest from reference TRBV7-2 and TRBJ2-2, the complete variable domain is GAGVSQSPSNKVTEKGKDVELRCDPISGHTALYWYRQSLGQGLEFLIYFQGNSAPDKSGLPSDRFSAERTGGSVSTLTIQRTQQEDSAVYLCASSLAGGWSTGELFFGEGSRLTVL.

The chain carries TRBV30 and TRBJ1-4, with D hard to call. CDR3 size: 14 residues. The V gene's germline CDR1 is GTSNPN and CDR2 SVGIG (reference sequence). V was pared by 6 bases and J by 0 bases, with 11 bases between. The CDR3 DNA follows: TGTGCCTGCGCGGCCGGGTCAACTAATGAAAAACTGTTTTTT. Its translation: CACAAGSTNEKLFF. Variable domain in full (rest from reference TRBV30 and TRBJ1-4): SQTIHQWPATLVQPVGSPLSLECTVEGTSNPNLYWYRQAAGRGLQLLFYSVGIGQISSEVPQNLSASRPQDRQFILSSKKLLLSDSGFYLCACAAGSTNEKLFFGSGTQLSVL.

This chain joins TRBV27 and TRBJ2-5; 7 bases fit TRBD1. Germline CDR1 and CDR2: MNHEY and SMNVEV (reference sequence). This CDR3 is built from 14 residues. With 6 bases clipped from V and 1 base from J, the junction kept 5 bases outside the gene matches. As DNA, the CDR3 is TGTGCCAGCAGGGAGAACAGGGGCCAAGAGACCCAGTACTTC. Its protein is CASRENRGQETQYF.

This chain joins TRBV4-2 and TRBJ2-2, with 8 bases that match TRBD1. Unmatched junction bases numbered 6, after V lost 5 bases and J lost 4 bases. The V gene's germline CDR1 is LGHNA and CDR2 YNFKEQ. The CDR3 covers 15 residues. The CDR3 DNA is TGTGCCAGCAGCTCCGGACAGGGCGGCACCGGGGAGCTGTTTTTT. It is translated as CASSSGQGGTGELFF.

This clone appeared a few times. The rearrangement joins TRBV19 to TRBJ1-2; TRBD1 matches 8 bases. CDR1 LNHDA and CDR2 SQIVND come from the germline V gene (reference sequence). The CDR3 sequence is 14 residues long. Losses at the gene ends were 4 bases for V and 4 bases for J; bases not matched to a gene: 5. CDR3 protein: CASSKAGQGYGYTF. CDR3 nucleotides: TGTGCCAGTAGTAAGGCCGGACAGGGCTATGGCTACACCTTC.

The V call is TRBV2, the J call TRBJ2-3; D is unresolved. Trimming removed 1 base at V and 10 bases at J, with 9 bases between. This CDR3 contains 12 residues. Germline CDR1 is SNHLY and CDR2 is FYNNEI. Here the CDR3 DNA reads TGTGCCAGCAGTGAAGGCGCCCATCCGCAGTATTTT. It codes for CASSEGAHPQYF.

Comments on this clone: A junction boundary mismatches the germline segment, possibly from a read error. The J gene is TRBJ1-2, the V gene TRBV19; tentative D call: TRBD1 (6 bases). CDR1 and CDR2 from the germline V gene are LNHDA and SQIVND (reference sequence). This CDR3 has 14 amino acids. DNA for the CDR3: TGTGCCAGTAGTATAGATCTACCGGACAGTCTTGGGTACTTC. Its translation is CASSIDLPDSLGYF.

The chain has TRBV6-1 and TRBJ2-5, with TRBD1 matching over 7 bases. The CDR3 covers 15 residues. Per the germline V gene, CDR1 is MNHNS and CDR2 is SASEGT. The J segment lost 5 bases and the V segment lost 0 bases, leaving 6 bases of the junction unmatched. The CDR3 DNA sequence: TGTGCCAGCAGTGAAGCGCAGGGGGATTATGAGACCCAGTACTTC. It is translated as CASSEAQGDYETQYF.

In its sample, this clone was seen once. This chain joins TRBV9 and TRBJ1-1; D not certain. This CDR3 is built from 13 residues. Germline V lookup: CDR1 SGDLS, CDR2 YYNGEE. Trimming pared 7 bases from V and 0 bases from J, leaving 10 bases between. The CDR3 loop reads CASSNNLNTEAFF. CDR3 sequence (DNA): TGTGCCAGCTCCAATAACTTGAACACTGAAGCTTTCTTT.

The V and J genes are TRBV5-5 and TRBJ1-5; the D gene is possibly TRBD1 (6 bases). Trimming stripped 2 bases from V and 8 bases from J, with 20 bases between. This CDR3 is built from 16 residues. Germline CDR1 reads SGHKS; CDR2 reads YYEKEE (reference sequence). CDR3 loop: CASSFGRRGGGEPQHF. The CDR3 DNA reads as TGTGCCAGCAGCTTCGGTCGGAGGGGAGGGGGGGAGCCCCAGCATTTT.

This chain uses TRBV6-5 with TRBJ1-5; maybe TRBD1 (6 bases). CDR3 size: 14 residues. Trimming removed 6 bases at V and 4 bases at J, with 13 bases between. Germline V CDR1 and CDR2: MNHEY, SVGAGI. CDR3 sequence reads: CASRGTIGNQPQHF. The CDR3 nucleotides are TGTGCCAGCAGGGGGACAATAGGTAATCAGCCCCAGCATTTT.

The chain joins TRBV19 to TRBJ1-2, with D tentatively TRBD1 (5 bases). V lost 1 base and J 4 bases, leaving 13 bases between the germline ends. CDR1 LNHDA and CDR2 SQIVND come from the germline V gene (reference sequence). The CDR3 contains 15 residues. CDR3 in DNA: TGTGCCAGTAGTATAGGGCAGGGAAGGTCCTATGGCTACACCTTC. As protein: CASSIGQGRSYGYTF.

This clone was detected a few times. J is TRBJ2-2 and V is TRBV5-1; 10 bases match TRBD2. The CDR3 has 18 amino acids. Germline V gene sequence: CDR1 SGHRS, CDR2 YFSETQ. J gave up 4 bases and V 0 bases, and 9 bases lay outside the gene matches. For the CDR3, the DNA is TGCGCCAGCAGCTTGGTCAGCGGGGGGGCCGGGAGCACCGGGGAGCTGTTTTTT. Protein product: CASSLVSGGAGSTGELFF. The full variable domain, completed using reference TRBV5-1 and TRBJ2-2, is KAGVTQTPRYLIKTRGQQVTLSCSPISGHRSVSWYQQTPGQGLQFLFEYFSETQRNKGNFPGRFSGRQFSNSRSEMNVSTLELGDSALYLCASSLVSGGAGSTGELFFGEGSRLTVL.

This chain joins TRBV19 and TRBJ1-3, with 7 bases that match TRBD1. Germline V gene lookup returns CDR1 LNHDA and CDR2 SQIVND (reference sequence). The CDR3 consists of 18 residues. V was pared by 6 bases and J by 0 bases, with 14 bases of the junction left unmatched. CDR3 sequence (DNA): TGTGCCAGTAGACGAACCGCGACAGGGCTGGCCTCTGGAAACACCATATATTTT. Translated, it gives CASRRTATGLASGNTIYF.

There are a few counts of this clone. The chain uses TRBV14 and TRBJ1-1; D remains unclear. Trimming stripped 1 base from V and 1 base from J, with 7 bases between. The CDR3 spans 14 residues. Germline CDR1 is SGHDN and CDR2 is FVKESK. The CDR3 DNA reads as TGTGCCAGCAGCCAAGGTGCTAGGAACACTGAAGCTTTCTTT. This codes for CASSQGARNTEAFF. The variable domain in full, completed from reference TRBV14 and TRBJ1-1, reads EAGVTQFPSHSVIEKGQTVTLRCDPISGHDNLYWYRRVMGKEIKFLLHFVKESKQDESGMPNNRFLAERTGGTYSTLKVQPAELEDSGVYFCASSQGARNTEAFFGQGTRLTVV.

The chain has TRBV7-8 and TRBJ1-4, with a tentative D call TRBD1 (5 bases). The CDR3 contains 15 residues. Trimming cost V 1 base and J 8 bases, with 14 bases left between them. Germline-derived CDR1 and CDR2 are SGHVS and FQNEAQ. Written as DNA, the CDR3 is TGTGCCAGCAGCTTAGGCGGGGGGAAGAGGGAAAAACTGTTTTTT. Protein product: CASSLGGGKREKLFF.

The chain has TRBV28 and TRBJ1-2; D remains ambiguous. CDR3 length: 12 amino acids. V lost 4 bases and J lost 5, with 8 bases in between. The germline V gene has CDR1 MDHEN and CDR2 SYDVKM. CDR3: CASSSQVYGYTF. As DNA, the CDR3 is TGTGCCAGCAGTTCGCAGGTATATGGCTACACCTTC.

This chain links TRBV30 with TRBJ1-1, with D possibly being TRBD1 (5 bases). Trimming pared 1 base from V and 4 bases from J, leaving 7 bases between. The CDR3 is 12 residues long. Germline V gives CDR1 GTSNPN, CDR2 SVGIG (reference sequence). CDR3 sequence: CAWSEGPTEAFF. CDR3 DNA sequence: TGTGCCTGGAGTGAGGGGCCCACTGAAGCTTTCTTT.

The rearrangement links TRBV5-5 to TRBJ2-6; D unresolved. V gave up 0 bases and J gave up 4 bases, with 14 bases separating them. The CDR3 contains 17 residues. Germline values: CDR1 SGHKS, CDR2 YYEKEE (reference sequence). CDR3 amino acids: CASSLATISPGANVLTF. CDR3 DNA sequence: TGTGCCAGCAGCTTGGCGACAATAAGCCCGGGGGCCAACGTCCTGACTTTC.

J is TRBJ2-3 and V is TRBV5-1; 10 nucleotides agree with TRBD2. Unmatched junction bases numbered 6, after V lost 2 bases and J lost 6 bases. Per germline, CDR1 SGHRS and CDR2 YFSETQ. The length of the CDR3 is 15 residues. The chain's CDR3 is CASSLKLAGMDTQYF. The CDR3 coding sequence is TGCGCCAGCAGCTTAAAACTAGCGGGGATGGATACGCAGTATTTT.

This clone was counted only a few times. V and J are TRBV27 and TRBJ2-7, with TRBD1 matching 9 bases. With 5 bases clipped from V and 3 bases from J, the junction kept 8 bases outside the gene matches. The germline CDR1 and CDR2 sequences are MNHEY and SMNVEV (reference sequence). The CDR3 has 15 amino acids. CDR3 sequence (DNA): TGTGCCAGCAGTCTGACAGGGGGAGGTCTCTACGAGCAGTACTTC. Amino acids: CASSLTGGGLYEQYF.

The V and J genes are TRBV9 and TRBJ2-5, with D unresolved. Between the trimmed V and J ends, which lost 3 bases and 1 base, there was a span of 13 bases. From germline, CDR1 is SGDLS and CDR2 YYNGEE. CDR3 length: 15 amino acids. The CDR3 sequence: CASSADAWGQETQYF. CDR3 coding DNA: TGTGCCAGCAGCGCGGACGCCTGGGGCCAAGAGACCCAGTACTTC.